This entry is about one T cell receptor (beta chain). The antigen is unknown. This entry belongs to a study of response to subunit inactivated influenza vaccine. Study-level results: Authors suggested seasonal influenza vaccinations each recruit few new T cells.

TCRdb reprocessed the RT-PCR reads with MiXCR, giving one entry per CDR3 protein. The sample has under 950,000 distinct CDR3 sequences; around 21% are singletons. This CDR3 region has 17 residues. Germline values: CDR1 MDHEN, CDR2 SYDVKM. V lost 5 bases and J lost 2; bases outside the gene matches: 7. The sequence came from a man in his forties or fifties who received an inactivated influenza vaccine. Sequences were derived from PBMCs from blood, sampled more than 4 days after vaccination. The chain has TRBV28 and TRBJ2-1; 12 bases agree with TRBD2. CDR3 DNA sequence: TGTGCCAGCAGTGCCTCGACTAGCGGGAGCCCCTACAATGAGCAGTTCTTC. It specifies CASSASTSGSPYNEQFF.